Sequencing of this T cell receptor (beta chain) was carried out in a study of spatial heterogeneity in lung cancer. On the study more broadly: Samples came from 72 TRACERx patients with untreated early-stage lung cancer.

TCRdb redid the calling of the 5' RACE reads with MiXCR, one entry per CDR3 protein. The sample contains around 20,000 distinct CDR3 sequences, over 9% of which appear only once. Time point in this sample: blood at routine non-recurrence follow-up after resection. Tumor, nontumor lung or frozen PBMC supplied whole RNA that was sequenced unsorted. Looked up from germline, CDR1 is LNHDA and CDR2 is SQIVND (reference sequence). The length of the CDR3 is 13 residues. V shed 6 bases, J shed 0 bases, and the junction held 2 bases outside the gene matches. This clonotype has only a few counts. The rearrangement links TRBV19 to TRBJ2-7, with 7 nucleotides matching TRBD2. This sequence originates from a male donor with early-stage non-small cell lung cancer. The sequencing here drew on PBMCs, taken at follow-up. The CDR3 DNA reads TGTGCCAGTAGCCGGGACTACTCCTACGAGCAGTACTTC. Translated, it gives CASSRDYSYEQYF.